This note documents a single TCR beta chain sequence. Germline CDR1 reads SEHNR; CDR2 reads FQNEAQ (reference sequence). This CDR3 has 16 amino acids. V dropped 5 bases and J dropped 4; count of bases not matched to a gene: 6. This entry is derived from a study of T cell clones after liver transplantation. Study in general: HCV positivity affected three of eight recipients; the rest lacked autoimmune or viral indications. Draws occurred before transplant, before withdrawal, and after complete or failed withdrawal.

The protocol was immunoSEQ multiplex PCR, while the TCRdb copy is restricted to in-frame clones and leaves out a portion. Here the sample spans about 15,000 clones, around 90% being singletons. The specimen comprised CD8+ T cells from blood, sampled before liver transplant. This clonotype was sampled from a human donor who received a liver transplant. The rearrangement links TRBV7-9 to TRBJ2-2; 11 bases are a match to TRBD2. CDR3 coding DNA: TGTGCCAGCAGCGATCATAGCGGGAGGGGCACCGGGGAGCTGTTTTTT. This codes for CASSDHSGRGTGELFF.